The 31 T cell receptor beta chains in this list originate from one sample, sequenced in a study of shared clonotypes between healthy human individuals (dated by TCRdb to about 2020). Library method: the immunoSEQ multiplex PCR assay. This immuneACCESS table, as held by TCRdb, lists in-frame sequences with V and J called but not all clones. Of the missing ones, under half trace to an unresolved V gene in checked studies; the others have no known cause. In this sample the table shows about 480,000 clones, 79% of which occur a single time. The ten largest account for 10% to 15% of the sample. The sequenced sample consisted of PBMCs. All receptors derive from a woman between 40 and 50 years old in good health. Some clones in this sample may be carry-over from other donors' samples.

The gene calls are TRBV7-9 and TRBJ2-5, with 7 bases aligning to TRBD2. Germline values: CDR1 SEHNR, CDR2 FQNEAQ (reference sequence). The CDR3 runs to 15 residues. V shed 3 bases, J shed 4 bases, and the junction held 8 bases outside the gene matches. The CDR3 spells CASSFGGSALETQYF. As DNA, the CDR3 is TGTGCCAGCAGCTTCGGCGGGAGCGCTCTAGAGACCCAGTACTTC. Using reference TRBV7-9 and TRBJ2-5 for the parts outside the CDR3, the full variable domain is DTGVSQNPRHKITKRGQNVTFRCDPISEHNRLYWYRQTLGQGPEFLTYFQNEAQLEKSRLLSDRFSAERPKGSFSTLEIQRTEQGDSAMYLCASSFGGSALETQYFGPGTRLLVL.

The chain uses TRBV7-2 and TRBJ1-2, with D possibly being TRBD1 (5 bases). The CDR3 loop spans 18 amino acids. Germline values: CDR1 SGHTA, CDR2 FQGNSA. V was shortened by 0 bases and J by 3 bases, with 20 bases between the two germline ends. In nucleotides, the CDR3 is TGTGCCAGCAGCTTAGCTGGTCCAGGGAGCGCGTTTCACTATGGCTACACCTTC. It translates to CASSLAGPGSAFHYGYTF.

V gene TRBV7-9 combines with J gene TRBJ2-4; TRBD1 is a possible D gene (5 bases). The length of the CDR3 is 17 residues. In germline, CDR1 is SEHNR, CDR2 FQNEAQ (reference sequence). V was trimmed by 1 base and J by 4 bases, leaving 17 bases between them. The CDR3 DNA is TGTGCCAGCAGCTTAGTGGGTTCAGGGCTGGGGAAAAACATTCAGTACTTC. It yields the protein CASSLVGSGLGKNIQYF.

Only a few counts were recorded for this clone. J is TRBJ2-3 and V is TRBV10-3, with 8 bases identical to TRBD1. The CDR3 totals 17 residues. Germline V CDR1 and CDR2: ENHRY, SYGVKD. V was pared by 3 bases and J by 1 base, with 9 bases of the junction left unmatched. DNA for the CDR3: TGTGCCATCAGTGACCGCCCCCTGGACAGGGGCACAGATACGCAGTATTTT. It codes for CAISDRPLDRGTDTQYF.

The chain uses TRBV7-2 and TRBJ2-2; D is uncertain. Germline V CDR1 and CDR2: SGHTA, FQGNSA. The length of the CDR3 is 14 residues. The DNA for the CDR3 is TGTGCTACAAGACTCCTTCAGAACACCGGGGAGCTGTTTTTT. Translating it yields CATRLLQNTGELFF.

In its sample, this clone was seen many times. The chain couples TRBV6-4 to TRBJ2-2; D assignment may be TRBD1 or TRBD2 (5 bases each). In germline, CDR1 is MRHNA, CDR2 SNTAGT. V lost 0 bases and J lost 6, with 8 bases in between. The CDR3 loop spans 14 amino acids. CDR3 residues: CASSDSGTPGELFF. DNA for the CDR3: TGTGCCAGCAGTGACTCTGGGACGCCCGGGGAGCTGTTTTTT.

The rearrangement joins TRBV5-1 to TRBJ1-2, with TRBD1 as a possible D gene (5 bases). V lost 0 bases, J lost 7 bases, and 16 bases lay in between. The CDR3 runs 15 residues. CDR1 and CDR2 from the germline V gene are SGHRS and YFSETQ. The CDR3 DNA sequence: TGCGCCAGCAGCTTGGGCATGGGGCAGCGTGGTGGCTACACCTTC. Its translation is CASSLGMGQRGGYTF.

The genes are TRBV27 and TRBJ1-5; D is possibly TRBD1 (6 bases). There are 14 residues in the CDR3. Germline CDR1 reads MNHEY; CDR2 reads SMNVEV (reference sequence). V was shortened by 6 bases and J by 2 bases, with 11 bases between the two germline ends. CDR3 bases: TGTGCCAGCAGCCCAGGGGTAGGCAATCAGCCCCAGCATTTT. It is translated as CASSPGVGNQPQHF.

This clone was counted a single time. The gene calls are TRBV7-2 and TRBJ1-1; possible D gene TRBD1, 5 bases. This CDR3 is 14 amino acids long. Germline V gene data show CDR1 as SGHTA and CDR2 as FQGNSA. Trimming left V 5 bases short and J 4 bases short, with 14 bases between. Here the CDR3 reads CASSLRRGGTEAFF. DNA of the CDR3: TGTGCCAGCAGCCTCAGACGTGGGGGCACTGAAGCTTTCTTT.

A word on this clone: A far larger clone is off by one base, so a read error is likely. The identical CDR3 is also encoded by other nucleotide sequences in the sample. The V and J genes are TRBV5-4 and TRBJ1-1; perhaps TRBD1 as D (6 bases). Trimming removed 4 bases at V and 1 base at J, with 8 bases between. CDR3 size: 13 residues. Germline loops: CDR1 SGHNT, CDR2 YYREEE (reference sequence). CDR3 region: CASSPGQNTEAFF. The CDR3 DNA reads as TGTGCCAGCAGCCCGGGACAGAACACTGAAGCTTTCTTT.

The chain has TRBV4-2 and TRBJ1-2; D remains ambiguous. Germline CDR1 and CDR2: LGHNA and YNFKEQ. The V and J ends lost 0 bases and 4 bases respectively, with 12 bases between them. This CDR3 comprises 15 residues. CDR3 DNA sequence: TGTGCCAGCAGCCAAGAGAGGCGGGGAAGCTATGGCTACACCTTC. Translated: CASSQERRGSYGYTF.

The gene calls are TRBV7-2 and TRBJ2-7; the D is unclear. Trimming cost V 4 bases and J 3 bases, with 7 bases left between them. The CDR3 is 12 amino acids. Per germline, CDR1 SGHTA and CDR2 FQGNSA. The DNA of the CDR3 is TGTGCCAGCAGCTCGAGCCTCTACGAGCAGTACTTC. It specifies CASSSSLYEQYF.

The chain recombines TRBV18 with TRBJ2-7; D may correspond to TRBD1 or TRBD2 (5 bases each). From germline, CDR1 is KGHSH and CDR2 LQKENI. CDR3 length: 13 residues. Trimming shortened V by 3 bases and J by 4 bases, and 10 bases separated the two germline ends. In DNA, the CDR3 is TGTGCCAGCTCACCTCAAGGGGAGTACGAGCAGTACTTC. It encodes CASSPQGEYEQYF. The entire variable domain, with the rest obtained from reference TRBV18 and TRBJ2-7, is as follows: NAGVMQNPRHLVRRRGQEARLRCSPMKGHSHVYWYRQLPEEGLKFMVYLQKENIIDESGMPKERFSAEFPKEGPSILRIQQVVRGDSAAYFCASSPQGEYEQYFGPGTRLTVT.

The V gene is TRBV29-1, the J gene TRBJ1-1; D perhaps matches TRBD1 (5 bases). V was cut by 0 bases and J by 5 bases, with 10 bases left in between. The CDR3 sequence is 13 residues long. Germline CDR1 reads SQVTM; CDR2 reads ANQGSEA. The CDR3: CSVEDAAGTEAFF. The CDR3 DNA follows: TGCAGCGTTGAAGATGCTGCAGGGACTGAAGCTTTCTTT.

The rearrangement links TRBV6-6 to TRBJ2-7; 9 nucleotides line up with TRBD2. Germline trimming cut 5 bases from V and 5 bases from J; bases unmatched to any gene: 7. CDR1 is MNHNY, CDR2 SVGAGI, per germline (reference sequence). The CDR3 contains 14 residues. The CDR3 DNA is TGTGCCAGCAGTCTAGCGGGACGTTCGGACGAGCAGTACTTC. Translation gives CASSLAGRSDEQYF.

This clone was seen once. The chain has TRBV5-1 and TRBJ2-1; 9 bases map to TRBD1. From germline, CDR1 is SGHRS and CDR2 YFSETQ. This CDR3 region has 14 residues. V dropped 4 bases and J dropped 14; count of bases not matched to a gene: 13. CDR3 protein: CASSQDPGTGKKFF. The CDR3 region has the DNA TGCGCCAGCAGCCAGGACCCCGGGACAGGGAAGAAGTTCTTC. The complete variable domain, with remaining parts taken from reference TRBV5-1 and TRBJ2-1, reads KAGVTQTPRYLIKTRGQQVTLSCSPISGHRSVSWYQQTPGQGLQFLFEYFSETQRNKGNFPGRFSGRQFSNSRSEMNVSTLELGDSALYLCASSQDPGTGKKFFGPGTRLTVL.

The chain joins TRBV7-3 to TRBJ2-1; either TRBD1 or TRBD2 may fit D (7 bases each). Germline V gene data show CDR1 as SGHTA and CDR2 as FQGTGA. V lost 3 bases and J lost 7, with 10 bases in between. This CDR3 spans 13 amino acids. The CDR3, as DNA: TGTGCCAGCAGCTTGCAGGGGGGGAATGAGCAGTTCTTC. The encoded protein is CASSLQGGNEQFF.

The J gene is TRBJ1-2, the V gene TRBV6-1; a weak D match, TRBD1 (6 bases). The CDR3 totals 16 residues. The germline gives CDR1 MNHNS, CDR2 SASEGT. V shed 0 bases and J shed 3 bases, with 14 bases lying between them. The chain's CDR3 is CASSEALRTEYYGYTF. The DNA for the CDR3 is TGTGCCAGCAGTGAAGCGCTGAGGACAGAGTACTATGGCTACACCTTC.

The rearrangement joins TRBV14 to TRBJ1-2; D remains unclear. In germline, CDR1 is SGHDN, CDR2 FVKESK. The CDR3 covers 14 residues. V lost 1 base and J 5 bases, leaving 11 bases between the germline ends. CDR3 in DNA: TGTGCCAGCAGCCAAGTGGGGAGAGGGTATGGCTACACCTTC. It encodes CASSQVGRGYGYTF.

V gene TRBV4-1 combines with J gene TRBJ2-3; perhaps TRBD2 as D (5 bases). Germline CDR1 reads MGHRA; CDR2 reads YSYEKL. The CDR3 totals 16 residues. Trimming shortened V by 4 bases and J by 4 bases, and 18 bases separated the two germline ends. The DNA of the CDR3 is TGCGCCAGCAGCCTATTCACTAGTAATCGTGCAGATACGCAGTATTTT. It is translated as CASSLFTSNRADTQYF.

V usage is TRBV19 and J usage is TRBJ2-3; 8 nucleotides match TRBD2. The CDR3 runs 15 residues. The V and J ends lost 5 bases and 2 bases, in that order; junction bases with no gene match: 6. Germline values: CDR1 LNHDA, CDR2 SQIVND (reference sequence). The CDR3 DNA sequence: TGTGCCAGTAGTGCCCAGCGGGGGACCACAGATACGCAGTATTTT. It translates to CASSAQRGTTDTQYF. Using reference TRBV19 and TRBJ2-3 for the parts outside the CDR3, the full variable domain is DGGITQSPKYLFRKEGQNVTLSCEQNLNHDAMYWYRQDPGQGLRLIYYSQIVNDFQKGDIAEGYSVSREKKESFPLTVTSAQKNPTAFYLCASSAQRGTTDTQYFGPGTRLTVL.

The gene calls are TRBV6-6 and TRBJ2-1, with TRBD2 matching 15 bases. The CDR3 extends over 16 amino acids. V dropped 5 bases and J dropped 8; count of bases not matched to a gene: 7. Germline lookup yields CDR1 MNHNY and CDR2 SVGAGI (reference sequence). The CDR3 nucleotides are TGTGCCAGCAGTCAATCTGGACTAGCGGGAGGGGATGAGCAGTTCTTC. Residues: CASSQSGLAGGDEQFF.

The chain has TRBV27 and TRBJ2-7; D uncertain. The CDR3 is 11 amino acids. The V gene's germline CDR1 is MNHEY and CDR2 SMNVEV (reference sequence). The DNA of the CDR3 is TGTGCAATTGGTCGGTTGTACGAGCAGTACTTC. It encodes CAIGRLYEQYF.

The chain combines TRBV7-6 with TRBJ2-1; D gene ambiguous. The CDR3 extends over 17 amino acids. CDR1 is SGHVS and CDR2 is FNYEAQ in the germline V gene. V lost 7 bases, J lost 0 bases, and 19 bases lay in between. Written as DNA, the CDR3 is TGTGCCAGCACCGCCGGTTGGGCCAGGAGCTCCTACAATGAGCAGTTCTTC. This gives the protein CASTAGWARSSYNEQFF.

The V and J genes are TRBV15 and TRBJ2-5; D is uncertain. CDR1 and CDR2 from the germline V gene are LNHNV and YYDKDF (reference sequence). The V end lost 1 base, the J end lost 4 bases, and 7 bases lay between the germline ends. This CDR3 contains 13 residues. CDR3 sequence (DNA): TGTGCCACCAGCAGAGGGGGTTCAGAGACCCAGTACTTC. Encoded protein: CATSRGGSETQYF.

The V and J genes are TRBV19 and TRBJ2-7; D assignment may be TRBD1 or TRBD2 (5 bases each). The CDR3 spans 14 residues. V lost 5 bases and J 6 bases, leaving 17 bases between the germline ends. Per germline, CDR1 LNHDA and CDR2 SQIVND (reference sequence). The CDR3 spells CASSLSPGPAEQYF. Written as DNA, the CDR3 is TGTGCCAGTAGTCTATCCCCGGGACCAGCCGAGCAGTACTTC.

J is TRBJ2-1 and V is TRBV27; 9 bases line up with TRBD2. Trimming took 6 bases from V and 9 from J; bases not matched to a gene: 9. The CDR3 runs to 14 residues. Per germline, CDR1 MNHEY and CDR2 SMNVEV (reference sequence). Here the CDR3 reads CASRPGLAGSEQFF. CDR3 in DNA: TGTGCCAGCAGGCCGGGACTAGCAGGTAGTGAGCAGTTCTTC.

This sequence joins TRBV5-1 and TRBJ1-1; D call uncertain. Trimming removed 0 bases at V and 1 base at J, with 10 bases between. The CDR3 runs 15 residues. Germline lookup yields CDR1 SGHRS and CDR2 YFSETQ. The CDR3 here is CASSLVRSENTEAFF. As DNA, the CDR3 is TGCGCCAGCAGCTTGGTCAGATCTGAGAACACTGAAGCTTTCTTT.

The chain employs TRBV9 and TRBJ1-5; D is unresolved. Trimming cost V 0 bases and J 0 bases, with 7 bases left between them. CDR3 length: 15 residues. Germline assignment: CDR1 SGDLS and CDR2 YYNGEE. CDR3 sequence: CASSVGLNSNQPQHF. The DNA of the CDR3 is TGTGCCAGCAGCGTAGGCCTGAATAGCAATCAGCCCCAGCATTTT.

CDR3: CASSHPPGGGERETQYF. Written as DNA, the CDR3 is TGTGCCAGCAGCCACCCGCCGGGGGGGGGTGAACGAGAGACCCAGTACTTC. The V gene is TRBV28, the J gene TRBJ2-5; 8 bases match TRBD2. The V and J ends lost 6 bases and 4 bases, in that order; junction bases with no gene match: 16. The CDR3 length is 17 residues. Germline V gene lookup returns CDR1 MDHEN and CDR2 SYDVKM.

The chain combines TRBV30 with TRBJ2-1; D is perhaps TRBD2 (6 bases). Germline loops: CDR1 GTSNPN, CDR2 SVGIG (reference sequence). V lost 3 bases and J 10 bases, leaving 10 bases between the germline ends. This CDR3 contains 11 residues. CDR3 bases: TGTGCCTGGAGCACTGGGGGGGAGCAGTTCTTC. This codes for CAWSTGGEQFF. Variable domain in full (rest from reference TRBV30 and TRBJ2-1): SQTIHQWPATLVQPVGSPLSLECTVEGTSNPNLYWYRQAAGRGLQLLFYSVGIGQISSEVPQNLSASRPQDRQFILSSKKLLLSDSGFYLCAWSTGGEQFFGPGTRLTVL.